The sequence of this TCR beta chain was determined in a study of T cell responses to AZD1222 COVID-19 vaccine. For this clone: The antigen is not known.

Study-level points and caveats: Donors were chiefly white British, with a greater number of females, and clonal diversity was perhaps underestimated. Among AZD1222 vaccinees, only five or six were seropositive at baseline.

The assay was immunoSEQ multiplex PCR, and TCRdb's table has in-frame clones only and misses some. This sample yields 110,000 or so clones, of which 88% are seen a single time; less than 6.5% belongs to the top ten. The sample in question was peripheral blood, obtained 28 days after the second AZD1222 dose. The TCR sequence derives from an adult who received the AZD1222 COVID-19 vaccine.

The CDR3 loop reads CASSLGTGESEAFF. The CDR3 DNA reads as TGTGCCAGCAGCCTGGGGACAGGGGAGTCTGAAGCTTTCTTT. V and J are TRBV4-2 and TRBJ1-1, with TRBD1 matching over 10 bases. V shed 4 bases, J shed 6 bases, and the junction held 5 bases outside the gene matches. This CDR3 is built from 14 residues. From germline, CDR1 is LGHNA and CDR2 YNFKEQ.